This T cell receptor (beta chain) is from a study of blood T cell repertoires in COVID-19. For the study at large: Researchers got acute and convalescent COVID-19 samples from the United States, Italy and Spain.

Trimming pared 3 bases from V and 10 bases from J, leaving 15 bases between. There are 13 residues in the CDR3. Germline lookup yields CDR1 SGHVS and CDR2 FQNEAQ. Authors' processing steps: Amplifying reference gene primers gave estimates of nucleated cell counts. This table comes from immunoSEQ multiplex PCR, and its TCRdb copy is limited to in-frame clones, with some not included. D and trimming come from the DNA, and the V and J calls and clone size come from that table. The table has fewer than 350,000 clones, roughly 91% seen once; the top ten hold approximately 2.4%. This clone occurred once. Recruits, aged about 18 to 100 years, lived in some 25 US areas. Which cohort a participant joined came from the clinical history participants gave.

The sequenced sample consisted of PBMCs or T cells enriched from blood (not recorded which). This receptor was obtained from a woman aged 40 to 50 with acute COVID-19. V is TRBV7-8 and J is TRBJ1-2; a possible D gene is TRBD1 (5 bases). CDR3 region: CASSFDSIFPYTF. CDR3 DNA sequence: TGTGCCAGCAGCTTCGACAGCATTTTCCCCTACACCTTC. The full variable domain, completed using reference TRBV7-8 and TRBJ1-2, is GAGVSQSPRYKVAKRGQDVALRCDPISGHVSLFWYQQALGQGPEFLTYFQNEAQLDKSGLPSDRFFAERPEGSVSTLKIQRTQQEDSAVYLCASSFDSIFPYTFGSGTRLTVV.